The 13 T cell receptor beta chains presented below share a single source sample, sequenced in a study of beta chain features in type 1 diabetes. Since all of the isolated RNA was reverse transcribed, expressed TCRB transcripts were what got sequenced. Profiled with immunoSEQ multiplex PCR; TCRdb holds only in-frame clones, not every one. The data show 350,000 to 400,000 clones, with about 16% seen just once and about 0.02% held by the top ten. Material for sequencing was naive CD4+ T cells from blood. Receptors were obtained from a woman younger than 35 in good health.

J is TRBJ1-2 and V is TRBV15, with a possible D match to TRBD1 (5 bases). The germline V and J ends were trimmed by 0 bases and 4 bases, with 9 bases remaining between them. CDR1 and CDR2 from the germline V gene are LNHNV and YYDKDF (reference sequence). CDR3 length: 14 amino acids. In DNA form, the CDR3 reads TGTGCCACCAGCAGAGATCTGGGGCCCTATGGCTACACCTTC. Encoded protein: CATSRDLGPYGYTF.

The sample holds a few counts of this clone. The V call is TRBV29-1, the J call TRBJ1-1; TRBD1 agrees at 7 bases. The V gene's germline CDR1 is SQVTM and CDR2 ANQGSEA. Trimming took 7 bases from V and 1 from J; bases not matched to a gene: 6. CDR3 length equals 13 residues. CDR3 sequence: CSAGQVTNTEAFF. The CDR3, as DNA: TGCAGCGCTGGACAGGTGACGAACACTGAAGCTTTCTTT.

This clone was observed a few times. J is TRBJ2-7 and V is TRBV28, with a tentative D call TRBD1 (6 bases). CDR1 is MDHEN, CDR2 SYDVKM, per germline. The V end was cut by 5 bases, the J end by 6 bases, with 11 bases between. This CDR3 region has 12 residues. CDR3 DNA: TGTGCCAGCAGTATAAGGACAGTCGAGCAGTACTTC. It encodes CASSIRTVEQYF.

This clone was recorded a few times. The genes are TRBV28 and TRBJ2-1; weak D call: TRBD2 (5 bases). Trimming took off 6 bases at V and 0 bases at J, with 9 bases between the two ends. This CDR3 spans 14 amino acids. The germline CDR1 and CDR2 sequences are MDHEN and SYDVKM. The CDR3 DNA follows: TGTGCCAGCAGGGGAGAAAGCTCCTACAATGAGCAGTTCTTC. Protein: CASRGESSYNEQFF.

This clone was observed a few times. The V call is TRBV29-1, the J call TRBJ2-5; D may be TRBD2 (5 bases). The V end was cut by 5 bases, the J end by 6 bases, with 13 bases between. The germline CDR1 and CDR2 sequences are SQVTM and ANQGSEA. This CDR3 is 12 amino acids long. The CDR3, as DNA: TGCAGCGTTTTTGGACTGCGCCAGACCCAGTACTTC. Protein sequence: CSVFGLRQTQYF. Full variable domain (rest looked up from reference TRBV29-1 and TRBJ2-5): SAVISQKPSRDICQRGTSLTIQCQVDSQVTMMFWYRQQPGQSLTLIATANQGSEATYESGFVIDKFPISRPNLTFSTLTVSNMSPEDSSIYLCSVFGLRQTQYFGPGTRLLVL.

This clone was observed a handful of times. V usage is TRBV7-9 and J usage is TRBJ1-2, with TRBD1 as a possible D gene (6 bases). The CDR3 extends over 14 amino acids. Trimming shortened V by 3 bases and J by 8 bases, and 16 bases separated the two germline ends. Germline values: CDR1 SEHNR, CDR2 FQNEAQ (reference sequence). The DNA for the CDR3 is TGTGCCAGCAGCTTGACCTCAACAGGGTCAGGCTACACCTTC. It encodes CASSLTSTGSGYTF.

The chain couples TRBV4-3 to TRBJ2-6, with TRBD1 matching 9 bases. Germline-derived CDR1 and CDR2 are LGHNA and YSLEER. The length of the CDR3 is 17 residues. Trimming cost V 0 bases and J 2 bases; bases outside gene matches: 2. The CDR3 region has the DNA TGCGCCAGCAGCCAAGATAGGGACAGGGCTGGGGCCAACGTCCTGACTTTC. Protein product: CASSQDRDRAGANVLTF.

This rearrangement joins TRBV7-9 to TRBJ2-5; TRBD1 aligns across 12 bases. Germline CDR1 is SEHNR and CDR2 is FQNEAQ (reference sequence). V was pared by 2 bases and J by 3 bases, with 7 bases of the junction left unmatched. The CDR3 loop spans 17 amino acids. CDR3 bases: TGTGCCAGCAGCTTATCAGCCGGGACAGGGGGCGAAGAGACCCAGTACTTC. Translated, it gives CASSLSAGTGGEETQYF.

This chain links TRBV9 with TRBJ2-5, with 8 bases identical to TRBD2. This CDR3 contains 17 residues. Germline V gives CDR1 SGDLS, CDR2 YYNGEE. Germline trimming cut 0 bases from V and 4 bases from J; bases unmatched to any gene: 11. As DNA, the CDR3 is TGTGCCAGCAGCGTAGGGAGTTCTTTCGGGGGGGGAGAGACCCAGTACTTC. Its translation is CASSVGSSFGGGETQYF.

This chain joins TRBV10-3 and TRBJ2-7; D is undetermined. The germline CDR1 and CDR2 sequences are ENHRY and SYGVKD. The CDR3 loop spans 13 amino acids. The ends were cut back, 0 bases at V and 4 bases at J, with 7 bases in the middle. The CDR3 nucleotides read TGTGCCATCAGTGAGTCCGTCAGTTACGAGCAGTACTTC. Its protein is CAISESVSYEQYF.

This clone was observed a few times. This chain uses TRBV6-5 with TRBJ2-7, with 10 bases matching TRBD1. The junction had 12 bases not matched to a gene; V was cut back by 7 bases and J by 6 bases. Per germline, CDR1 MNHEY and CDR2 SVGAGI. The CDR3 totals 15 residues. The CDR3 DNA sequence: TGTGCCAGCAAACCCCCGGGACAGGGGAATCGCGAGCAGTACTTC. This translates into CASKPPGQGNREQYF.

This clone was seen more than once but under ten times. The rearrangement joins TRBV9 to TRBJ2-5, with TRBD2 matching 7 bases. Per germline, CDR1 SGDLS and CDR2 YYNGEE. The CDR3 runs 17 residues. The junction had 8 bases not matched to a gene; V was cut back by 0 bases and J by 0 bases. CDR3 nucleotides: TGTGCCAGCAGCGTAGGAGAACTAGCGAGTCACCAAGAGACCCAGTACTTC. It translates to CASSVGELASHQETQYF. The full variable domain, completed using reference TRBV9 and TRBJ2-5, is DSGVTQTPKHLITATGQRVTLRCSPRSGDLSVYWYQQSLDQGLQFLIQYYNGEERAKGNILERFSAQQFPDLHSELNLSSLELGDSALYFCASSVGELASHQETQYFGPGTRLLVL.

This chain uses TRBV28 with TRBJ2-1; 8 bases line up with TRBD2. The CDR3 is 16 amino acids. Germline CDR1 MDHEN, CDR2 SYDVKM. V gave up 4 bases and J gave up 2 bases; unmatched junction bases: 7. The CDR3 coding sequence is TGTGCCAGCAGTTCCTTTTTAGCGGGAACCTACAATGAGCAGTTCTTC. Encoded protein: CASSSFLAGTYNEQFF.